One sample yielded the 17 T cell receptor beta chains listed below, sequenced in a study of T cell responses to AZD1222 COVID-19 vaccine. The repertoire was sequenced with immunoSEQ multiplex PCR; TCRdb's copy has only in-frame clones and lacks some. Of some 74,000 clones listed, around 81% are singletons. Source: peripheral blood, taken on day 0 of AZD1222 vaccination. The receptors come from an adult in good health.

This rearrangement joins TRBV7-9 to TRBJ1-5; TRBD1 is a possible D gene (6 bases). The CDR3 is 14 residues long. CDR1 is SEHNR and CDR2 is FQNEAQ in the germline V gene (reference sequence). Between the trimmed V and J ends, which lost 5 bases and 6 bases, there was a span of 14 bases. The CDR3 sequence is CASSRGQSGQPQHF. As DNA, the CDR3 is TGTGCCAGCAGCAGAGGACAGTCCGGTCAGCCCCAGCATTTT.

This clone occurred once. The chain has TRBV18 and TRBJ2-5; D is uncertain. V was trimmed by 3 bases and J by 1 base, leaving 6 bases between them. In germline, CDR1 is KGHSH, CDR2 LQKENI. This CDR3 is built from 13 residues. The CDR3 loop is CASSPTRQETQYF. The CDR3 DNA follows: TGTGCCAGCTCACCCACTCGCCAAGAGACCCAGTACTTC.

This clone was counted a few times. This chain links TRBV19 with TRBJ1-3, with D maybe TRBD1 (5 bases). CDR3 size: 15 residues. In germline, CDR1 is LNHDA, CDR2 SQIVND (reference sequence). Trimming shortened V by 3 bases and J by 2 bases, and 11 bases separated the two germline ends. The CDR3 loop reads CASSMGGTAGNTIYF. The CDR3 DNA follows: TGTGCCAGTAGTATGGGGGGAACGGCTGGAAACACCATATATTTT.

The sample holds one count of this clone. The gene calls are TRBV7-8 and TRBJ2-3; 10 nucleotides line up with TRBD2. The CDR3 consists of 17 residues. CDR1 SGHVS and CDR2 FQNEAQ come from the germline V gene. V shed 2 bases and J 2 bases; nucleotides not matched to a gene: 7. CDR3 nucleotides: TGTGCCAGCAGCTTACCAAGGACTAGCGGAAACACAGATACGCAGTATTTT. This encodes CASSLPRTSGNTDTQYF.

This clone was counted only a few times. The J gene is TRBJ1-1, the V gene TRBV7-9; D gene unclear. Looked up from germline, CDR1 is SEHNR and CDR2 is FQNEAQ (reference sequence). The CDR3 is made up of 16 amino acids. Trimming shortened V by 4 bases and J by 0 bases, and 15 bases separated the two germline ends. Here the CDR3 reads CASSSVDILMNTEAFF. For the CDR3, the DNA is TGTGCCAGCAGCTCAGTTGACATCCTCATGAACACTGAAGCTTTCTTT. Full variable domain (missing parts from reference TRBV7-9 and TRBJ1-1): DTGVSQNPRHKITKRGQNVTFRCDPISEHNRLYWYRQTLGQGPEFLTYFQNEAQLEKSRLLSDRFSAERPKGSFSTLEIQRTEQGDSAMYLCASSSVDILMNTEAFFGQGTRLTVV.

The J gene is TRBJ2-7, the V gene TRBV21-1; the listed D gene, TRBD2, was not tested against the DNA. TRBV21-1 counts as a pseudogene. The CDR3 loop spans 13 amino acids. CDR3 sequence: CASWGDGPYEQYF. CDR3 coding DNA: TGTGCCAGCTGGGGGGACGGACCCTACGAGCAGTACTTC.

CDR3 residues: CASSLWENNSPLHF. The CDR3 region has the DNA TGTGCCAGCAGTTTGTGGGAAAACAATTCACCCCTCCACTTT. This chain uses TRBV28 with TRBJ1-6; no clear D. The germline gives CDR1 MDHEN, CDR2 SYDVKM. This CDR3 is built from 14 residues. Trimming stripped 3 bases from V and 7 bases from J, with 10 bases between.

The chain employs TRBV4-1 and TRBJ1-2; possible D gene TRBD1, 5 bases. Germline V gene lookup returns CDR1 MGHRA and CDR2 YSYEKL. V was pared by 2 bases and J by 6 bases, with 10 bases between. The CDR3 sequence is 13 residues long. Here the CDR3 reads CASSQTGWDGYTF. As DNA, the CDR3 is TGCGCCAGCAGCCAAACAGGATGGGATGGCTACACCTTC.

This clone was seen just once. This chain connects TRBV19 to TRBJ2-1; no clear D. V was shortened by 3 bases and J by 11 bases, with 14 bases between the two germline ends. The CDR3 has 13 amino acids. Germline CDR1 is LNHDA and CDR2 is SQIVND (reference sequence). CDR3: CASSIPPQKKQFF. Written as DNA, the CDR3 is TGTGCCAGTAGTATCCCGCCCCAAAAGAAGCAGTTCTTC.

This clone was counted once. The V and J genes are TRBV5-5 and TRBJ2-7; D is unclear. Trimming cost V 6 bases and J 7 bases, with 11 bases left between them. The CDR3 sequence is 11 residues long. CDR1 and CDR2 (germline): SGHKS, YYEKEE (reference sequence). The CDR3 is CASKPGREQYF. DNA for the CDR3: TGTGCCAGCAAACCCGGTAGGGAGCAGTACTTC.

The rearrangement uses TRBV2 and TRBJ1-3; no clear D. Germline values: CDR1 SNHLY, CDR2 FYNNEI. This CDR3 region has 13 residues. Deletions cut 10 bases from V and 1 base from J, with 11 bases between. For the CDR3, the DNA is TGTGCCATCGTAGCGCGGTCTGGAAACACCATATATTTT. Translating gives CAIVARSGNTIYF.

The DNA for the CDR3 is TGCGCCAGCAGCCAGTTGTTCGGGGTCGTCCGGACTGAAGCTTTCTTT. This encodes CASSQLFGVVRTEAFF. The V and J genes are TRBV4-1 and TRBJ1-1; D gene ambiguous. Deletions cut 3 bases from V and 5 bases from J, with 19 bases between. Germline V lookup: CDR1 MGHRA, CDR2 YSYEKL. There are 16 residues in the CDR3.

This chain connects TRBV5-1 to TRBJ2-1; 11 bases align to TRBD1. The CDR3 has 15 residues. Germline CDR1 and CDR2: SGHRS and YFSETQ. V was pared by 4 bases and J by 7 bases, with 7 bases of the junction left unmatched. The CDR3 reads CASSPGQGAWNEQFF. The CDR3 DNA sequence: TGCGCCAGCAGCCCTGGACAGGGGGCGTGGAATGAGCAGTTCTTC.

This sequence joins TRBV6-5 and TRBJ2-1; TRBD2 aligns across 8 bases. With V trimmed by 2 bases and J by 9 bases, 9 bases remained unmatched. Germline values: CDR1 MNHEY, CDR2 SVGAGI. This CDR3 is 15 amino acids long. The CDR3 reads CASSYPGLEAGEQFF. CDR3 nucleotide sequence: TGTGCCAGCAGTTACCCGGGACTAGAGGCTGGTGAGCAGTTCTTC.

J is TRBJ2-5 and V is TRBV7-9; D is possibly TRBD1 (6 bases). CDR3 length equals 17 residues. The germline V gene encodes CDR1 SEHNR and CDR2 FQNEAQ (reference sequence). V gave up 5 bases and J gave up 0 bases, with 19 bases separating them. CDR3: CASSQLPGHSYQETQYF. The CDR3 DNA is TGTGCCAGCAGCCAGTTACCGGGACACTCGTACCAAGAGACCCAGTACTTC.

This chain uses TRBV5-1 with TRBJ2-5, with D possibly being TRBD1 or TRBD2 (6 bases each). Germline V gene lookup returns CDR1 SGHRS and CDR2 YFSETQ. Deletions cut 0 bases from V and 5 bases from J, with 17 bases between. This CDR3 is 16 amino acids long. CDR3 in DNA: TGCGCCAGCAGCTTGGGGAGTTGGGGGGCCTCGGAGACCCAGTACTTC. Protein sequence: CASSLGSWGASETQYF.

The chain employs TRBV4-1 and TRBJ1-6; D ambiguous. CDR1 MGHRA and CDR2 YSYEKL come from the germline V gene. The CDR3 sequence is 15 residues long. Trimming took off 0 bases at V and 10 bases at J, with 13 bases between the two ends. CDR3 sequence reads: CASSQDDGLRSPLHF. The CDR3 bases are TGCGCCAGCAGCCAAGATGACGGGTTAAGGTCACCCCTCCACTTT.